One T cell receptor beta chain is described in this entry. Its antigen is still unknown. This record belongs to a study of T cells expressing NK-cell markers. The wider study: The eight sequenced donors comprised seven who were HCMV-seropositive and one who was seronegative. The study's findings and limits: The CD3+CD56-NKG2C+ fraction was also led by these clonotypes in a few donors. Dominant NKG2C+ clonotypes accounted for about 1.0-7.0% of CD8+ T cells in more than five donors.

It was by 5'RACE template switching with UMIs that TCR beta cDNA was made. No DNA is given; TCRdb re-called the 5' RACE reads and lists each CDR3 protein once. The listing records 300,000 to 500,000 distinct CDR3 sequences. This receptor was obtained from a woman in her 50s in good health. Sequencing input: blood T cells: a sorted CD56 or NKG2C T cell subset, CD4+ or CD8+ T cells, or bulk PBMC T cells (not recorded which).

This CDR3 is CSVSLGSSYEQYF. The chain carries TRBV20-1 and TRBJ2-7; there is no DNA to check the TCRdb D call of TRBD2. This CDR3 comprises 13 residues. The germline CDR1 and CDR2 sequences are DFQATT and SNEGSKA (reference sequence).